The clone carrying this T cell receptor beta chain came up a few times. V was pared by 7 bases and J by 2 bases, with 6 bases between. The CDR3 consists of 12 residues. Germline V gene data show CDR1 as LNHDA and CDR2 as SQIVND (reference sequence). TCRdb's table, derived via immunoSEQ multiplex PCR, lists solely in-frame clones and lacks some. The sample records around 140,000 clones, about 78% being singletons. The sample belongs to a study of cytotoxic CD8 clonotypes in ibrutinib-treated CLL. Overall study context: On average, more than 80,000 productive rearrangements and 255,043 productive templates per sample.

The sequence was obtained from a human donor with chronic lymphocytic leukemia. The specimen comprised PBMCs, sampled after 24 months of ibrutinib treatment. The rearrangement joins TRBV19 to TRBJ1-3; D not certain. CDR3 in amino acids: CASTGPGNTIYF. In DNA, the CDR3 is TGTGCCAGTACGGGCCCTGGAAACACCATATATTTT.